A single sample gave rise to the 10 T cell receptor beta chains below, sequenced in a study of cytomegalovirus exposure and HLA in healthy donors. The PCR contained 60 Vbeta and 13 Jbeta primers. Here immunoSEQ multiplex PCR was the method, and the copy in TCRdb shows in-frame clones only, minus some. The profile shows about 170,000 clones, roughly 80% of them singletons. The sample taken for sequencing was PBMCs. The receptors come from a woman aged 50 to 65 in good health and CMV-seropositive.

The chain carries TRBV19 and TRBJ1-2; D perhaps matches TRBD1 (6 bases). V was cut by 9 bases and J by 4 bases, with 15 bases left in between. This CDR3 is 13 amino acids long. Germline V lookup: CDR1 LNHDA, CDR2 SQIVND (reference sequence). CDR3 nucleotide sequence: TGTGCCAGCCACAGGGAGCGGGGCTATGGCTACACCTTC. Its translation: CASHRERGYGYTF.

The V call is TRBV9, the J call TRBJ2-7; TRBD2 is a possible D gene (5 bases). The CDR3 totals 15 residues. CDR1 SGDLS and CDR2 YYNGEE come from the germline V gene. The V and J ends lost 0 bases and 4 bases respectively, with 14 bases between them. The CDR3 protein is CASSVAGIVTYEQYF. DNA of the CDR3: TGTGCCAGCAGCGTAGCGGGGATTGTAACGTACGAGCAGTACTTC.

This chain uses TRBV4-1 with TRBJ2-1; TRBD2 agrees at 14 bases. Germline V gene data show CDR1 as MGHRA and CDR2 as YSYEKL. V shed 1 base and J 7 bases; nucleotides not matched to a gene: 9. The CDR3 sequence is 18 residues long. The CDR3 DNA follows: TGCGCCAGCAGCCAAGCCATGGGACTAGCGGGGGAGCCAAATGAGCAGTTCTTC. Its translation: CASSQAMGLAGEPNEQFF.

This clone was seen a handful of times. The chain links TRBV5-1 to TRBJ2-5, with 7 nucleotides matching TRBD2. The CDR3 has 15 residues. V shed 3 bases, J shed 2 bases, and the junction held 7 bases outside the gene matches. Germline values: CDR1 SGHRS, CDR2 YFSETQ. CDR3 sequence: CASSSWGGIQETQYF. For the CDR3, the DNA is TGCGCCAGCAGCTCCTGGGGGGGGATACAAGAGACCCAGTACTTC.

CDR3: CASSRLVAEGPVNEQYF. DNA of the CDR3: TGCGCCAGCAGCCGCTTAGTAGCGGAAGGGCCGGTGAACGAGCAGTACTTC. The rearrangement links TRBV4-1 to TRBJ2-7; TRBD2 might be the D (6 bases). CDR3 length equals 17 residues. Trimming took 4 bases from V and 5 from J, leaving 24 bases between them. In germline, CDR1 is MGHRA, CDR2 YSYEKL.

DNA for the CDR3: TGCGCCAGCAACCCCGGGACGGCGGGGAACGAGCAGTACTTC. The encoded protein is CASNPGTAGNEQYF. The chain links TRBV5-1 to TRBJ2-7, with TRBD2 as a possible D gene (6 bases). The CDR3 runs 14 residues. Germline V gene lookup returns CDR1 SGHRS and CDR2 YFSETQ. The V end lost 6 bases, the J end lost 5 bases, and 18 bases lay between the germline ends. The variable domain in full, with the rest retrieved from reference TRBV5-1 and TRBJ2-7, is KAGVTQTPRYLIKTRGQQVTLSCSPISGHRSVSWYQQTPGQGLQFLFEYFSETQRNKGNFPGRFSGRQFSNSRSEMNVSTLELGDSALYLCASNPGTAGNEQYFGPGTRLTVT.

The chain employs TRBV7-9 and TRBJ2-3; TRBD2 might be the D (5 bases). Looked up from germline, CDR1 is SEHNR and CDR2 is FQNEAQ (reference sequence). V was cut by 5 bases and J by 9 bases, with 24 bases left in between. The CDR3 runs to 16 residues. The CDR3 sequence: CASSPTTRPNVGTQYF. DNA for the CDR3: TGTGCCAGCAGCCCCACAACTAGACCCAATGTTGGAACGCAGTATTTT.

The chain recombines TRBV11-2 with TRBJ1-1, with D possibly being TRBD1 (6 bases). The ends were cut back, 5 bases at V and 4 bases at J, with 14 bases in the middle. Germline assignment: CDR1 SGHAT and CDR2 FQNNGV. The CDR3 covers 14 residues. CDR3 sequence reads: CASSLTGTSTEAFF. CDR3 sequence (DNA): TGTGCCAGCAGCCTTACAGGGACGAGCACTGAAGCTTTCTTT.

Only one count was recorded for this clone. V and J are TRBV2 and TRBJ1-2, with 7 bases matching TRBD1. V trimming: 7 bases; J trimming: 4 bases; junction bases outside the gene matches: 6. CDR3 size: 13 residues. CDR1 is SNHLY and CDR2 is FYNNEI in the germline V gene. The CDR3 DNA sequence: TGTGCCAGCACGGACAGGTGGGGCTATGGCTACACCTTC. The encoded protein is CASTDRWGYGYTF.

The chain carries TRBV29-1 and TRBJ1-2; 9 positions agree with TRBD1. The trim removed 6 bases at V and 3 bases at J, leaving 2 bases unmatched. The CDR3 consists of 12 residues. Germline V CDR1 and CDR2: SQVTM, ANQGSEA. CDR3 sequence (DNA): TGCAGCGTGGGACAGGGTGACTATGGCTACACCTTC. Translation: CSVGQGDYGYTF.